This T cell receptor beta chain derives from a study of cytomegalovirus exposure and HLA in healthy donors. Generated by immunoSEQ multiplex PCR, the TCRdb table keeps only in-frame clones and is missing some. The table records about 360,000 clones, 86% of them present only once. The junction had 0 bases not matched to a gene; V was cut back by 2 bases and J by 4 bases. From germline, CDR1 is MNHEY and CDR2 SVGAGI. The length of the CDR3 is 15 residues. Only a few counts were recorded for this clone. This chain joins TRBV6-5 and TRBJ2-3; 13 positions agree with TRBD2. The source of this sequence is a woman aged 18-29 years in good health and CMV-seronegative. Sequenced material: PBMCs. This CDR3 reads CASSYGTSGADTQYF. The CDR3 nucleotides are TGTGCCAGCAGTTACGGGACTAGCGGGGCAGATACGCAGTATTTT.